The 29 T cell receptor beta chains in this list originate from one sample, sequenced in a study of CD8+CD57+ T cells in acquired aplastic anemia. Genomic DNA constituted the template upon which TCR beta VDJ and CDR3 profiling was performed. MiXCR, applied by TCRdb to the reads, yields one record per CDR3 protein. This sample has 250,000 to 350,000 distinct CDR3 sequences, with approximately 56% found just once. Sequenced material: sorted CD4+, CD8+, or CD8+CD57+ T cells (not recorded which) from PBMCs. Source of these receptors: a human donor with severe aplastic anemia or a healthy control (not recorded which).

The rearrangement links TRBV20-1 to TRBJ2-7; no definite D call. CDR3 size: 10 residues. Germline V lookup: CDR1 DFQATT, CDR2 SNEGSKA (reference sequence). V was pared by 4 bases and J by 5 bases, with 6 bases between. The CDR3 nucleotides are TGCAGTGCTATGGGAAACGAGCAGTACTTC. Protein: CSAMGNEQYF.

The sample holds many counts of this clonotype. The V and J genes are TRBV20-1 and TRBJ1-4; D is unclear. Germline V gene sequence: CDR1 DFQATT, CDR2 SNEGSKA (reference sequence). The CDR3 has 13 amino acids. Trimming removed 3 bases at V and 0 bases at J, with 5 bases between. Here the CDR3 DNA reads TGCAGTGCTAGGGATGCAACTAATGAAAAACTGTTTTTT. It specifies CSARDATNEKLFF.

The CDR3 sequence: CSARELDREVYEQYF. CDR3 bases: TGCAGTGCTAGAGAGCTGGACAGGGAAGTTTACGAGCAGTACTTC. The gene calls are TRBV20-1 and TRBJ2-7; the match to TRBD1 covers 8 bases. Unmatched junction bases numbered 8, after V lost 0 bases and J lost 4 bases. The V gene's germline CDR1 is DFQATT and CDR2 SNEGSKA (reference sequence). The CDR3 is 15 residues long.

V gene TRBV20-1 combines with J gene TRBJ1-1, with D maybe TRBD1 (6 bases). The V gene's germline CDR1 is DFQATT and CDR2 SNEGSKA (reference sequence). Trimming took off 3 bases at V and 1 base at J, with 15 bases between the two ends. The CDR3 totals 15 residues. This CDR3 reads CSARRGNTGNTEAFF. Written as DNA, the CDR3 is TGCAGTGCTAGGAGGGGGAACACAGGGAACACTGAAGCTTTCTTT.

The chain joins TRBV7-8 to TRBJ2-5; TRBD2 aligns across 10 bases. CDR1 SGHVS and CDR2 FQNEAQ come from the germline V gene. J was trimmed by 5 bases and V by 4 bases; bases with no gene match: 10. This CDR3 contains 16 residues. The DNA of the CDR3 is TGTGCCAGCAGCTCAACTAGCGGGGCCTCGGGGGAGACCCAGTACTTC. This gives the protein CASSSTSGASGETQYF.

This clonotype was observed a few times. The genes are TRBV7-9 and TRBJ2-2; a weak D match, TRBD2 (5 bases). The CDR3 has 14 amino acids. The V end was cut by 4 bases, the J end by 2 bases, with 8 bases between. The V gene's germline CDR1 is SEHNR and CDR2 FQNEAQ (reference sequence). The CDR3 spells CASSSSGNTGELFF. The CDR3 DNA reads TGTGCCAGCAGCTCAAGCGGAAACACCGGGGAGCTGTTTTTT.

The J gene is TRBJ1-1, the V gene TRBV15, with 7 bases aligning to TRBD1. The CDR3 extends over 16 amino acids. V lost 1 base to trimming and J lost 5 bases; unmatched junction nucleotides: 10. Germline lookup yields CDR1 LNHNV and CDR2 YYDKDF (reference sequence). The CDR3 loop reads CATSRGPSGGVTEAFF. The CDR3 bases are TGTGCCACCAGCAGAGGACCCTCAGGGGGAGTGACTGAAGCTTTCTTT.

This chain connects TRBV5-1 to TRBJ2-2; no clear D. The CDR3 consists of 13 residues. Deletions cut 4 bases from V and 7 bases from J, with 11 bases between. Germline V gives CDR1 SGHRS, CDR2 YFSETQ. CDR3: CASSRLTDGELFF. CDR3 coding DNA: TGCGCCAGCAGCCGCCTAACCGACGGGGAGCTGTTTTTT.

The table lists this clonotype with a few counts. This rearrangement joins TRBV24-1 to TRBJ2-5, with D possibly TRBD1 on 5 matching bases. The V gene's germline CDR1 is KGHDR and CDR2 SFDVKD. The germline V and J ends were trimmed by 2 bases and 5 bases, with 14 bases remaining between them. CDR3 length: 15 amino acids. CDR3 DNA: TGTGCCACCAGTGATTCGGCAGGGTCCGGGGAGACCCAGTACTTC. It yields the protein CATSDSAGSGETQYF.

This clonotype was recorded many times. V is TRBV5-6 and J is TRBJ1-6, with D perhaps matching TRBD1 (6 bases). The ends were cut back, 4 bases at V and 6 bases at J, with 14 bases in the middle. Germline V gene data show CDR1 as SGHDT and CDR2 as YYEEEE. The CDR3 contains 15 residues. The CDR3 loop reads CASSRQDSSNSPLHF. Here the CDR3 DNA reads TGTGCCAGCAGCCGACAGGACAGTTCTAATTCACCCCTCCACTTT.

This CDR3 reads CATSRGLAGLEDTQYF. The CDR3 DNA reads TGTGCCACCAGCAGAGGCCTAGCGGGACTGGAAGATACGCAGTATTTT. V and J are TRBV15 and TRBJ2-3; 9 bases line up with TRBD2. Per the germline V gene, CDR1 is LNHNV and CDR2 is YYDKDF (reference sequence). Trimming took 1 base from V and 5 from J; bases not matched to a gene: 7. This CDR3 is 16 amino acids long. The variable domain in full, completed from reference TRBV15 and TRBJ2-3, reads DAMVIQNPRYQVTQFGKPVTLSCSQTLNHNVMYWYQQKSSQAPKLLFHYYDKDFNNEADTPDNFQSRRPNTSFCFLDIRSPGLGDTAMYLCATSRGLAGLEDTQYFGPGTRLTVL.

The chain recombines TRBV10-3 with TRBJ2-7; D might be TRBD1 (6 bases). V was cut by 1 base and J by 1 base, with 14 bases left in between. The CDR3 spans 16 residues. Per germline, CDR1 ENHRY and CDR2 SYGVKD. The CDR3 is CAISELDRSSSYEQYF. Written as DNA, the CDR3 is TGTGCCATCAGTGAGTTAGACAGGTCTTCATCCTACGAGCAGTACTTC.

This chain uses TRBV11-2 with TRBJ2-7, with 13 bases matching TRBD2. V shed 10 bases, J shed 7 bases, and the junction held 4 bases outside the gene matches. CDR1 is SGHAT, CDR2 FQNNGV, per germline. The CDR3 loop spans 12 amino acids. The CDR3 DNA sequence: TGTGCCATCACTAGCGGGGGGGGTGAGCAGTACTTC. Its translation: CAITSGGGEQYF. Complete variable domain (other parts from reference TRBV11-2 and TRBJ2-7): EAGVAQSPRYKIIEKRQSVAFWCNPISGHATLYWYQQILGQGPKLLIQFQNNGVVDDSQLPKDRFSAERLKGVDSTLKIQPAKLEDSAVYLCAITSGGGEQYFGPGTRLTVT.

The chain combines TRBV5-1 with TRBJ1-6; 7 bases line up with TRBD1. Germline trimming cut 4 bases from V and 0 bases from J; bases unmatched to any gene: 4. The CDR3 extends over 16 amino acids. The germline V gene has CDR1 SGHRS and CDR2 YFSETQ. The CDR3: CASSQGQSSYNSPLHF. The CDR3 DNA sequence: TGCGCCAGCAGCCAGGGACAGAGCTCCTATAATTCACCCCTCCACTTT. Full variable domain (remainder filled in from reference TRBV5-1 and TRBJ1-6): KAGVTQTPRYLIKTRGQQVTLSCSPISGHRSVSWYQQTPGQGLQFLFEYFSETQRNKGNFPGRFSGRQFSNSRSEMNVSTLELGDSALYLCASSQGQSSYNSPLHFGNGTRLTVT.

This clonotype was seen many times. The chain links TRBV7-9 to TRBJ1-1; D not resolved. Germline V CDR1 and CDR2: SEHNR, FQNEAQ (reference sequence). The V end lost 5 bases, the J end lost 0 bases, and 10 bases lay between the germline ends. The CDR3 runs to 14 residues. CDR3 nucleotides: TGTGCCAGCAGCCCACGGGCCGTGAACACTGAAGCTTTCTTT. Translated, it gives CASSPRAVNTEAFF.

This clonotype appeared a few times. The chain uses TRBV12-3 or TRBV12-4 and TRBJ1-1; D is unresolved. CDR3 size: 14 residues. Trimming stripped 7 bases from V and 2 bases from J, with 14 bases between. CDR3 sequence (DNA): TGTGCCAGCACCACCTATTCCAGAAACACTGAAGCTTTCTTT. It is translated as CASTTYSRNTEAFF.

The CDR3 coding sequence is TGTGCCAGCAGCCGGGACAGGGCCACCGAGCAGTACTTC. Its protein is CASSRDRATEQYF. The rearrangement joins TRBV5-4 to TRBJ2-7; 9 positions agree with TRBD1. CDR3 length: 13 amino acids. The V and J ends lost 4 bases and 6 bases, in that order; junction bases with no gene match: 5. The germline V gene encodes CDR1 SGHNT and CDR2 YYREEE (reference sequence). Filled out from reference TRBV5-4 and TRBJ2-7, the complete variable domain reads ETGVTQSPTHLIKTRGQQVTLRCSSQSGHNTVSWYQQALGQGPQFIFQYYREEENGRGNFPPRFSGLQFPNYSSELNVNALELDDSALYLCASSRDRATEQYFGPGTRLTVT.

This clonotype appeared once. The V gene is TRBV24-1, the J gene TRBJ2-7; a possible D gene is TRBD2 (5 bases). This CDR3 spans 17 amino acids. Per germline, CDR1 KGHDR and CDR2 SFDVKD. The V end was cut by 5 bases, the J end by 4 bases, with 23 bases between. CDR3 nucleotides: TGTGCCACCAGTGCCCATCTCAAATCGGGGATCAGGTACGAGCAGTACTTC. This sequence encodes CATSAHLKSGIRYEQYF.

At least ten counts were recorded for this clonotype. This rearrangement joins TRBV7-9 to TRBJ2-1; D call uncertain. This CDR3 is built from 10 residues. V lost 7 bases to trimming and J lost 10 bases, with 8 bases between them. Per germline, CDR1 SEHNR and CDR2 FQNEAQ (reference sequence). The CDR3 region is CASTGSEQFF. Here the CDR3 DNA reads TGTGCCAGCACGGGCAGCGAGCAGTTCTTC. Complete variable domain (other parts from reference TRBV7-9 and TRBJ2-1): DTGVSQNPRHKITKRGQNVTFRCDPISEHNRLYWYRQTLGQGPEFLTYFQNEAQLEKSRLLSDRFSAERPKGSFSTLEIQRTEQGDSAMYLCASTGSEQFFGPGTRLTVL.

Many counts were recorded for this clonotype. The rearrangement uses TRBV6-5 and TRBJ1-2, with D tentatively TRBD1 (6 bases). The CDR3 has 17 amino acids. V dropped 5 bases and J dropped 0 bases, with 19 bases sitting between them. Germline loops: CDR1 MNHEY, CDR2 SVGAGI. CDR3 DNA sequence: TGTGCCAGCAGTCACAACCCTCAGGGGATAGCTAACTATGGCTACACCTTC. It yields the protein CASSHNPQGIANYGYTF.

V gene TRBV10-3 combines with J gene TRBJ1-2, with 7 bases fitting TRBD1. V lost 0 bases to trimming and J lost 8 bases; unmatched junction nucleotides: 0. CDR1 and CDR2 (germline): ENHRY, SYGVKD. CDR3 length: 12 residues. The CDR3: CAISESDRGYTF. CDR3 nucleotides: TGTGCCATCAGTGAGTCGGACAGGGGCTACACCTTC.

The sample holds many counts of this clonotype. The chain has TRBV20-1 and TRBJ1-5, with D perhaps matching TRBD1 (6 bases). CDR3 length: 13 amino acids. Germline V CDR1 and CDR2: DFQATT, SNEGSKA (reference sequence). V lost 4 bases to trimming and J lost 4 bases, with 11 bases between them. The CDR3 region is CSANTGRNQPQHF. The CDR3 DNA reads TGCAGTGCTAATACAGGGAGGAATCAGCCCCAGCATTTT.

Turning to this clonotype: A much larger clone lies a single base off, so this may be a read error. CDR3 sequence reads: CASSSDRTSTEAFF. In DNA, the CDR3 is TGCGCCAGCAGCTCGGACAGGACGAGCACTGAAGCTTTCTTT. The J gene is TRBJ1-1, the V gene TRBV5-1; 7 bases map to TRBD1. The CDR3 covers 14 residues. V trimming: 3 bases; J trimming: 4 bases; junction bases outside the gene matches: 6. The germline CDR1 and CDR2 sequences are SGHRS and YFSETQ.

This clonotype was observed many times. The chain joins TRBV12-3 or TRBV12-4 to TRBJ1-1; D is uncertain. V was pared by 3 bases and J by 3 bases, with 14 bases between. This CDR3 comprises 15 residues. CDR3 protein: CASSLSSQAYTEAFF. DNA for the CDR3: TGTGCCAGCAGTTTGAGTTCCCAGGCCTACACTGAAGCTTTCTTT.

This clonotype was observed a handful of times. This chain links TRBV7-8 with TRBJ2-5; 8 bases match TRBD1. Trimming took 5 bases from V and 4 from J; bases not matched to a gene: 6. There are 14 residues in the CDR3. CDR1 is SGHVS and CDR2 is FQNEAQ in the germline V gene. CDR3 loop: CASSIGTGGETQYF. The CDR3 nucleotides read TGTGCCAGCAGCATCGGGACAGGTGGAGAGACCCAGTACTTC.

The V call is TRBV12-3 or TRBV12-4, the J call TRBJ2-7, with 13 bases aligning to TRBD2. The CDR3 length is 15 residues. V shed 7 bases and J 6 bases; nucleotides not matched to a gene: 9. The CDR3 region is CASTSTSGGRGEQYF. In DNA, the CDR3 is TGTGCCAGCACATCGACTAGCGGGGGGCGGGGCGAGCAGTACTTC.

This chain links TRBV5-1 with TRBJ2-7; 13 bases are a match to TRBD2. Unmatched junction bases numbered 6, after V lost 4 bases and J lost 5 bases. In germline, CDR1 is SGHRS, CDR2 YFSETQ. The CDR3 extends over 15 amino acids. The CDR3 sequence is CASSIGLAGVHEQYF. CDR3 bases: TGCGCCAGCAGCATTGGACTAGCGGGAGTCCACGAGCAGTACTTC.

This clonotype appeared a few times. A read error may be the cause here, since a much bigger clone is one base away. This CDR3 is missing its conserved last phenylalanine or tryptophan, likely due to a read error. The V gene is TRBV12-3 or TRBV12-4, the J gene TRBJ1-5; D is perhaps TRBD1 (6 bases). V was trimmed by 3 bases and J by 4 bases, leaving 7 bases between them. The CDR3 spans 13 residues. The CDR3 DNA reads TGTGCCAGCAGTTTTACAGGGAATCAGCCCCAGCATCTT. Residues: CASSFTGNQPQHL.

There are a few counts of this clonotype. The chain uses TRBV5-8 and TRBJ1-2; D is possibly TRBD1 (5 bases). Trimming stripped 2 bases from V and 3 bases from J, with 8 bases between. Germline V gene sequence: CDR1 SGHTS, CDR2 YDEGEE. The CDR3 runs 13 residues. The DNA for the CDR3 is TGTGCCAGCAGCTTCCAGGGAGACTATGGCTACACCTTC. Translation gives CASSFQGDYGYTF.